These 12 T cell receptor beta chains were sequenced from one sample in a study of CD8+ T cells in alopecia areata. RNA extraction was followed by reverse transcription into cDNA, which acted as the sequencing template. TCRdb keeps only in-frame clones here, not all; method: immunoSEQ multiplex PCR. The sample includes around 100,000 clones, roughly half of them seen just once. Sequenced sample: CD4+ T cells sorted from blood. The origin of the receptors is a human donor in good health.

The chain carries TRBV27 and TRBJ2-6; D gene uncertain. V lost 2 bases, J lost 1 base, and 3 bases lay in between. The germline gives CDR1 MNHEY, CDR2 SMNVEV (reference sequence). This CDR3 has 14 amino acids. As DNA, the CDR3 is TGTGCCAGCAGTTTAGGGTCTGGGGCCAACGTCCTGACTTTC. Its protein product is CASSLGSGANVLTF.

This chain uses TRBV5-1 with TRBJ2-4; the D gene could be TRBD1 or TRBD2 (6 bases each). V was trimmed by 0 bases and J by 9 bases, leaving 16 bases between them. CDR1 is SGHRS, CDR2 YFSETQ, per germline. The CDR3 has 15 residues. CDR3 sequence reads: CASSLAGGHGGIQYF. Here the CDR3 DNA reads TGCGCCAGCAGCTTGGCCGGGGGACACGGGGGCATTCAGTACTTC. The complete variable domain, with remaining parts taken from reference TRBV5-1 and TRBJ2-4, reads KAGVTQTPRYLIKTRGQQVTLSCSPISGHRSVSWYQQTPGQGLQFLFEYFSETQRNKGNFPGRFSGRQFSNSRSEMNVSTLELGDSALYLCASSLAGGHGGIQYFGAGTRLSVL.

CDR3 nucleotides: TGTGCCAGCAGCTTAGGGGGGACAGGGAGCACAGATACGCAGTATTTT. Encoded protein: CASSLGGTGSTDTQYF. The chain joins TRBV7-2 to TRBJ2-3; TRBD1 aligns across 9 bases. Per germline, CDR1 SGHTA and CDR2 FQGNSA. The CDR3 is made up of 16 amino acids. V shed 1 base, J shed 0 bases, and the junction held 2 bases outside the gene matches.

This clone was picked up a small number of times. The CDR3 protein is CASRIQGGANTGELFF. CDR3 coding DNA: TGCGCCAGCAGAATCCAGGGCGGAGCGAACACCGGGGAGCTGTTTTTT. The chain uses TRBV5-1 and TRBJ2-2; D is perhaps TRBD1 (5 bases). CDR3 size: 16 residues. V lost 5 bases and J 0 bases, leaving 14 bases between the germline ends. The germline V gene encodes CDR1 SGHRS and CDR2 YFSETQ.

This chain joins TRBV29-1 and TRBJ2-2; 7 nucleotides line up with TRBD1. CDR3 length: 14 residues. Germline V gene lookup returns CDR1 SQVTM and CDR2 ANQGSEA. Unmatched junction bases numbered 5, after V lost 4 bases and J lost 3 bases. DNA for the CDR3: TGCAGCGTTGGCAGGGGGATCGACACCGGGGAGCTGTTTTTT. It specifies CSVGRGIDTGELFF.

The sample holds a few counts of this clone. The CDR3 here is CASSTGTGMNTEAFF. The CDR3 nucleotides read TGTGCCAGCAGTACCGGGACAGGGATGAACACTGAAGCTTTCTTT. The chain links TRBV6-6 to TRBJ1-1; 9 bases align to TRBD1. The germline V gene encodes CDR1 MNHNY and CDR2 SVGAGI (reference sequence). With 5 bases clipped from V and 0 bases from J, the junction kept 4 bases outside the gene matches. The CDR3 has 15 amino acids.

This clone was observed a single time. The chain couples TRBV5-6 to TRBJ1-2, with a possible D match to TRBD1 (6 bases). Trimming pared 2 bases from V and 8 bases from J, leaving 10 bases between. CDR1 and CDR2 (germline): SGHDT, YYEEEE. CDR3 length equals 12 residues. This chain's CDR3 is CASSFTGYGYTF. The CDR3 nucleotides read TGTGCCAGCAGCTTTACAGGGTACGGCTACACCTTC.

This chain uses TRBV29-1 with TRBJ2-7; unclear D gene. Germline values: CDR1 SQVTM, CDR2 ANQGSEA. The CDR3 totals 13 residues. The V end lost 6 bases, the J end lost 2 bases, and 14 bases lay between the germline ends. The CDR3 region is CSVRTALAYEQYF. The CDR3 DNA sequence: TGCAGCGTCCGTACGGCACTTGCCTACGAGCAGTACTTC.

The V call is TRBV2, the J call TRBJ1-4; TRBD1 aligns across 7 bases. From germline, CDR1 is SNHLY and CDR2 FYNNEI. J was trimmed by 6 bases and V by 5 bases; bases with no gene match: 3. The CDR3 has 13 residues. The CDR3: CASSSRGDEKLFF. The CDR3 DNA follows: TGTGCCAGCAGTTCCAGGGGGGATGAAAAACTGTTTTTT.

The chain combines TRBV28 with TRBJ1-1; D ambiguous. With 4 bases removed from V and 3 bases from J, the gap between germline ends came to 3 bases. CDR1 is MDHEN and CDR2 is SYDVKM in the germline V gene. This CDR3 is 11 amino acids long. The DNA for the CDR3 is TGTGCCAGCAGTTCCGACACTGAAGCTTTCTTT. Amino acids: CASSSDTEAFF.

This clone has a handful of counts. This chain connects TRBV30 to TRBJ1-5, with TRBD1 matching 8 bases. CDR1 and CDR2 (germline): GTSNPN, SVGIG (reference sequence). The CDR3 is made up of 13 amino acids. With 6 bases clipped from V and 5 bases from J, the junction kept 6 bases outside the gene matches. In nucleotides, the CDR3 is TGTGCCTGCAAACCGGGACAGGATCAGCCCCAGCATTTT. As protein: CACKPGQDQPQHF.

This chain links TRBV4-2 with TRBJ2-3; D may be TRBD2 (5 bases). Between the trimmed V and J ends, which lost 1 base and 0 bases, there was a span of 11 bases. This CDR3 has 16 residues. The V gene's germline CDR1 is LGHNA and CDR2 YNFKEQ. Written as DNA, the CDR3 is TGTGCCAGCAGCCAAGGGGTCGGGGTGAGCACAGATACGCAGTATTTT. This sequence encodes CASSQGVGVSTDTQYF.